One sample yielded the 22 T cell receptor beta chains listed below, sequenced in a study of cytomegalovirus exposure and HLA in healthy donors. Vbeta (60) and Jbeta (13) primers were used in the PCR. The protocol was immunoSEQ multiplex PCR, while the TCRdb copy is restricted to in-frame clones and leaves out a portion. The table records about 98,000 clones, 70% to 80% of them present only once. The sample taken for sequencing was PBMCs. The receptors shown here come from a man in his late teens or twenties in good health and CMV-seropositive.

Here the CDR3 reads CACLQGSYEQYF. In nucleotides, the CDR3 is TGTGCCTGTCTACAGGGCTCCTACGAGCAGTACTTC. The chain is built from TRBV30 and TRBJ2-7; possible D gene TRBD1, 6 bases. The CDR3 loop spans 12 amino acids. Trimming took off 6 bases at V and 0 bases at J, with 9 bases between the two ends. Looked up from germline, CDR1 is GTSNPN and CDR2 is SVGIG (reference sequence).

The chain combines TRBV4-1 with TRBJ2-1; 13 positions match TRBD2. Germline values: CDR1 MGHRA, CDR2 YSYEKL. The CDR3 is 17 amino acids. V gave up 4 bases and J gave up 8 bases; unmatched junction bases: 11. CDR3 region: CASSPQTSGGAIDEQFF. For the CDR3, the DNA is TGCGCCAGCAGCCCGCAAACTAGCGGGGGGGCCATTGATGAGCAGTTCTTC.

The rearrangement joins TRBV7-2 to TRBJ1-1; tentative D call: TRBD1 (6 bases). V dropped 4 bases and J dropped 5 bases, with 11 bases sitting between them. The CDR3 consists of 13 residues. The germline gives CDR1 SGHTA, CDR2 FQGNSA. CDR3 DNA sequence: TGTGCCAGCAGCTCGCATAGGGGGACTGAAGCTTTCTTT. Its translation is CASSSHRGTEAFF.

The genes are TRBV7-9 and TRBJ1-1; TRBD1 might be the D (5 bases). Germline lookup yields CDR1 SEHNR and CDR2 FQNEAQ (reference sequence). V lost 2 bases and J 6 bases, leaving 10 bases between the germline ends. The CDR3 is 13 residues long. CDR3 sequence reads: CASSLKGRSEAFF. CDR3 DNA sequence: TGTGCCAGCAGCTTAAAGGGGAGGTCTGAAGCTTTCTTT.

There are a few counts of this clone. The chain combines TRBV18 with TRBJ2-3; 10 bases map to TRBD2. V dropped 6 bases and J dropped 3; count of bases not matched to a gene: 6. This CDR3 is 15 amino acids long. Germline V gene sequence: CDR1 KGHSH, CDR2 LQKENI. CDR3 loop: CASSPAGGRTDTQYF. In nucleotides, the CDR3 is TGTGCCAGCTCCCCAGCGGGGGGGCGAACAGATACGCAGTATTTT.

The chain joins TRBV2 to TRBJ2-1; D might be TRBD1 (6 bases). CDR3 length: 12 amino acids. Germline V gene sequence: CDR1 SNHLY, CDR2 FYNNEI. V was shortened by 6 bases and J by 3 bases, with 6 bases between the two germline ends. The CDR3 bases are TGTGCCAGCAGAGGGGGCTACAATGAGCAGTTCTTC. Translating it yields CASRGGYNEQFF.

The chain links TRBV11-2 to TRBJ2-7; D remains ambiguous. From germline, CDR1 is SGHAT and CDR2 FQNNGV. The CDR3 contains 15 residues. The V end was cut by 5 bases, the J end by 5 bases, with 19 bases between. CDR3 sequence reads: CASSPPTWSVNEQYF. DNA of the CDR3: TGTGCCAGCAGCCCACCTACGTGGAGCGTTAACGAGCAGTACTTC.

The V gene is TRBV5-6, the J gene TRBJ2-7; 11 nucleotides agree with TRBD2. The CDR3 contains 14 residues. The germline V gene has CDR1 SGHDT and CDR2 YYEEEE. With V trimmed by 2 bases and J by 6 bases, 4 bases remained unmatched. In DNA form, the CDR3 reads TGTGCCAGCAGCTTTGGGACTAGCGGTACCGAGCAGTACTTC. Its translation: CASSFGTSGTEQYF. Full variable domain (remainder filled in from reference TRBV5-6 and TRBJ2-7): DAGVTQSPTHLIKTRGQQVTLRCSPKSGHDTVSWYQQALGQGPQFIFQYYEEEERQRGNFPDRFSGHQFPNYSSELNVNALLLGDSALYLCASSFGTSGTEQYFGPGTRLTVT.

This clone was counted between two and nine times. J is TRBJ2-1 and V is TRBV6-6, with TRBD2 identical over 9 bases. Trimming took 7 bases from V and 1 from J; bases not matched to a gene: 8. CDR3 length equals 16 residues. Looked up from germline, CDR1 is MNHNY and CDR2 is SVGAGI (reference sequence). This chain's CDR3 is CASTLGGGASYNEQFF. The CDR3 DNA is TGTGCCAGCACTCTCGGCGGGGGGGCTTCCTACAATGAGCAGTTCTTC.

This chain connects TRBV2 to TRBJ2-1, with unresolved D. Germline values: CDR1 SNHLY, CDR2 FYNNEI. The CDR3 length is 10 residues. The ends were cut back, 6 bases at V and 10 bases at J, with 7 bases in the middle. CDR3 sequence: CASREQEQFF. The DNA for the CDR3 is TGTGCCAGCAGGGAACAGGAGCAGTTCTTC.

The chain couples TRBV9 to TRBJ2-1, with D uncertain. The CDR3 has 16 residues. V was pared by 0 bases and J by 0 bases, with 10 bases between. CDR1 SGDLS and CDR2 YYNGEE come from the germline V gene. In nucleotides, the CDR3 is TGTGCCAGCAGCGTAGATTGGAGTAACTCCTACAATGAGCAGTTCTTC. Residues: CASSVDWSNSYNEQFF.

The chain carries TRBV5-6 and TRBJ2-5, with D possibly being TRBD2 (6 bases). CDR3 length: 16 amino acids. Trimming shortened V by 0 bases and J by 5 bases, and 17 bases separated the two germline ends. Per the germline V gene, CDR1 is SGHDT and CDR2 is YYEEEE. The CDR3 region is CASSLATSPPSETQYF. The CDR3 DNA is TGTGCCAGCAGCTTGGCTACTAGCCCCCCTAGTGAGACCCAGTACTTC.

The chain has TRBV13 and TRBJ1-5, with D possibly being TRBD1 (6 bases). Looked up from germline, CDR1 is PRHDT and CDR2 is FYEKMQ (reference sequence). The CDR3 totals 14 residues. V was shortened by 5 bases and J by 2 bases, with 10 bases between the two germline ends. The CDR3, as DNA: TGTGCCAGCAGCCTCTCAGGGGGCAATCAGCCCCAGCATTTT. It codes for CASSLSGGNQPQHF.

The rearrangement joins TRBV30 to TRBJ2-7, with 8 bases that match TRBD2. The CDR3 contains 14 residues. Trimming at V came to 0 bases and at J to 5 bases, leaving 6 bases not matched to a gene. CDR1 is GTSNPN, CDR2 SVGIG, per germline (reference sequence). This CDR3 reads CAWSVSSGVDEQYF. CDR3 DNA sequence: TGTGCCTGGAGTGTAAGTAGCGGGGTAGACGAGCAGTACTTC.

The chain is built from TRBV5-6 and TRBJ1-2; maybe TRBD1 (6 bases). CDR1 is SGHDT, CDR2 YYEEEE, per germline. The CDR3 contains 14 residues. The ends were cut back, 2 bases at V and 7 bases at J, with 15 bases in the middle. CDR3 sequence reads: CASSFEDRIGGYTF. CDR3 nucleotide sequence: TGTGCCAGCAGCTTTGAAGACAGGATAGGTGGCTACACCTTC.

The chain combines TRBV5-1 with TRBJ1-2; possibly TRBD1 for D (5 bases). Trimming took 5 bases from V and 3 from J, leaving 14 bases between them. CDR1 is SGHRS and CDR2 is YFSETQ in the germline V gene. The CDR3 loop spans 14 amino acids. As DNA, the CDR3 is TGCGCCAGCAGACAAGGAACAGGAGACTATGGCTACACCTTC. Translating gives CASRQGTGDYGYTF.

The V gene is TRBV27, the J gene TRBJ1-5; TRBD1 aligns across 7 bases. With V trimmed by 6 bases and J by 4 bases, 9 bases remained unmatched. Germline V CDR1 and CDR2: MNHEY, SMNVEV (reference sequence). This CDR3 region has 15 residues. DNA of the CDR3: TGTGCCAGCAGCCGTCAGACAGGGAAAAATCAGCCCCAGCATTTT. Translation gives CASSRQTGKNQPQHF.

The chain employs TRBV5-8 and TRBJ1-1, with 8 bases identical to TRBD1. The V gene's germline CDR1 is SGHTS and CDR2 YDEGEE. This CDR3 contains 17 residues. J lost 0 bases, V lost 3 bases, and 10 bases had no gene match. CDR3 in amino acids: CASSSGQGRRMNTEAFF. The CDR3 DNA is TGTGCCAGCAGCTCTGGACAGGGAAGAAGAATGAACACTGAAGCTTTCTTT. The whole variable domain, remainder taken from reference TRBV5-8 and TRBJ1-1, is EAGVTQSPTHLIKTRGQQATLRCSPISGHTSVYWYQQALGLGLQFLLWYDEGEERNRGNFPPRFSGRQFPNYSSELNVNALELEDSALYLCASSSGQGRRMNTEAFFGQGTRLTVV.

The DNA for the CDR3 is TGTGCCAGCACACAGACGAACACTGAAGCTTTCTTT. Protein sequence: CASTQTNTEAFF. This chain connects TRBV28 to TRBJ1-1; D is ambiguous. The CDR3 sequence is 12 residues long. V lost 7 bases and J 1 base, leaving 7 bases between the germline ends. Germline CDR1 reads MDHEN; CDR2 reads SYDVKM.

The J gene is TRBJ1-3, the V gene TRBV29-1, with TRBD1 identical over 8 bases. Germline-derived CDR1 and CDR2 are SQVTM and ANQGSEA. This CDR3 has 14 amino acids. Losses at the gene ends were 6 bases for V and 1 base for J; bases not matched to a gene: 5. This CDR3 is CSVSDRASGNTIYF. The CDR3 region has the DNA TGCAGCGTCTCGGACAGGGCGTCTGGAAACACCATATATTTT.

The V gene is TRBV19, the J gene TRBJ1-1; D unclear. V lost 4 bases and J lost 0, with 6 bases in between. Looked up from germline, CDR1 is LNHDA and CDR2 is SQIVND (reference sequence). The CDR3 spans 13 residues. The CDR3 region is CASSSTLNTEAFF. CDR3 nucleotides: TGTGCCAGTAGTAGTACACTGAACACTGAAGCTTTCTTT.

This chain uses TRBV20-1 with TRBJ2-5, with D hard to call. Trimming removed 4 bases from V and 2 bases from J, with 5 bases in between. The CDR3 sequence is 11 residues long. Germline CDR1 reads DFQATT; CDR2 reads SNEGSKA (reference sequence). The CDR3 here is CSANLQETQYF. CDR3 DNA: TGCAGTGCTAACTTACAAGAGACCCAGTACTTC.